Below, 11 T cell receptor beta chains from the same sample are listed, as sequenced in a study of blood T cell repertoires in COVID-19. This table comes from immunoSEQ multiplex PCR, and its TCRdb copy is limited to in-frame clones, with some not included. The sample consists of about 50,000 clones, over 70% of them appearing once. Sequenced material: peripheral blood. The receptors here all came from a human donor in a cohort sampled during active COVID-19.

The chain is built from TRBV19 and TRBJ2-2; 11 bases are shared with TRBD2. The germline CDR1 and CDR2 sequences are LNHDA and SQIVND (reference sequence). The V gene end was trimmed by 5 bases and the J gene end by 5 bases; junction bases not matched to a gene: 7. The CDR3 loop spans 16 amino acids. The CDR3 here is CASSPLAGGRTGELFF. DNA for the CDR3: TGTGCCAGTAGTCCCCTAGCGGGGGGTCGAACCGGGGAGCTGTTTTTT. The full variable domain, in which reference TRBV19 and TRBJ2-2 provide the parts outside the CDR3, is DGGITQSPKYLFRKEGQNVTLSCEQNLNHDAMYWYRQDPGQGLRLIYYSQIVNDFQKGDIAEGYSVSREKKESFPLTVTSAQKNPTAFYLCASSPLAGGRTGELFFGEGSRLTVL.

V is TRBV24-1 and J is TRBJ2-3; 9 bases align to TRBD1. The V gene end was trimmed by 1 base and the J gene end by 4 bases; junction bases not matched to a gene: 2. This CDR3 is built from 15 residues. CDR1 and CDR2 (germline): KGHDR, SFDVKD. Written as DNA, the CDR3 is TGTGCCACCAGTGATTTCGGGACAGGGTCAGATACGCAGTATTTT. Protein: CATSDFGTGSDTQYF.

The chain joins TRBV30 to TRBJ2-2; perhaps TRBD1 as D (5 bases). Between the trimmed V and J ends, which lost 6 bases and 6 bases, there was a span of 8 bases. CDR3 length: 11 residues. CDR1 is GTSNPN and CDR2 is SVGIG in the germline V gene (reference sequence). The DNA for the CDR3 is TGTGCCTGTTCAGGGTCCGGGGAGCTGTTTTTT. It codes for CACSGSGELFF.

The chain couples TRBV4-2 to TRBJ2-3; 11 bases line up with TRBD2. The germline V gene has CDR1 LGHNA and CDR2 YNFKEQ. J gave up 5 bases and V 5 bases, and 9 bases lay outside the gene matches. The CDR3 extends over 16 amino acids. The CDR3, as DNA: TGTGCCAGCAGCTCAGATAGCGGGGGGGCGATAGATACGCAGTATTTT. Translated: CASSSDSGGAIDTQYF.

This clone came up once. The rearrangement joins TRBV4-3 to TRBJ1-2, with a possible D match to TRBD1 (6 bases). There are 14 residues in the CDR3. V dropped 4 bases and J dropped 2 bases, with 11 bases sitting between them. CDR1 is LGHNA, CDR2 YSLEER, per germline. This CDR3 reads CASSRAGANYGYTF. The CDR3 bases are TGCGCCAGCAGCCGAGCAGGGGCCAACTATGGCTACACCTTC.

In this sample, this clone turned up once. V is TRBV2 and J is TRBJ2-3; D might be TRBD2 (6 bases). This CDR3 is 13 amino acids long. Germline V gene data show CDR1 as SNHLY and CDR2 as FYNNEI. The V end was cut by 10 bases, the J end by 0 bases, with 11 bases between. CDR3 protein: CATLRGSTDTQYF. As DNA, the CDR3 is TGTGCCACCCTGCGGGGAAGCACAGATACGCAGTATTTT.

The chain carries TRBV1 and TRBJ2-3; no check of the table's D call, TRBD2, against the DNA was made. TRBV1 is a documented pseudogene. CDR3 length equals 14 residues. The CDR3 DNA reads TGCACCACCAAGACTAGCGGGATCACAGATACGCAGTATTTT. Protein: CTTKTSGITDTQYF.

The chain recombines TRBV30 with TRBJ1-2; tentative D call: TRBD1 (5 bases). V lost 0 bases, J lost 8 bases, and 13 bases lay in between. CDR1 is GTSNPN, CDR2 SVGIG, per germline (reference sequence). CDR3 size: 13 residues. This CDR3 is CAWSVREGLGYTF. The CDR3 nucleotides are TGTGCCTGGAGTGTGAGGGAGGGGTTGGGCTACACCTTC.

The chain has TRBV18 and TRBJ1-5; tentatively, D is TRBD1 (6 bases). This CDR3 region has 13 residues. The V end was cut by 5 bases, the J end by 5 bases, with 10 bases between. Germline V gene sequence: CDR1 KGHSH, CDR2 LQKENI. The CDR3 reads CASSTGLDQPQHF. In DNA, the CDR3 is TGTGCCAGCTCAACAGGGCTGGATCAGCCCCAGCATTTT.

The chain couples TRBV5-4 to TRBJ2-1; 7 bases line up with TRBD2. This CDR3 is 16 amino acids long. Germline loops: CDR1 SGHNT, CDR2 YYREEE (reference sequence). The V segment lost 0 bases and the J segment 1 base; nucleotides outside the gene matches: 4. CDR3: CASSLEGGRSYNEQFF. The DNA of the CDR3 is TGTGCCAGCAGCTTGGAGGGCGGGAGATCCTACAATGAGCAGTTCTTC.

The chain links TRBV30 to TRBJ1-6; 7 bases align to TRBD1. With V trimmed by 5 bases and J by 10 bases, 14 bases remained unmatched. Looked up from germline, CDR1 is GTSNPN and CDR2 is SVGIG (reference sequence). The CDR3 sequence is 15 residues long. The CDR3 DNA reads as TGTGCCTGGGACATAGCCGGGACAGAAGGGTCACCCCTCCACTTT. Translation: CAWDIAGTEGSPLHF.